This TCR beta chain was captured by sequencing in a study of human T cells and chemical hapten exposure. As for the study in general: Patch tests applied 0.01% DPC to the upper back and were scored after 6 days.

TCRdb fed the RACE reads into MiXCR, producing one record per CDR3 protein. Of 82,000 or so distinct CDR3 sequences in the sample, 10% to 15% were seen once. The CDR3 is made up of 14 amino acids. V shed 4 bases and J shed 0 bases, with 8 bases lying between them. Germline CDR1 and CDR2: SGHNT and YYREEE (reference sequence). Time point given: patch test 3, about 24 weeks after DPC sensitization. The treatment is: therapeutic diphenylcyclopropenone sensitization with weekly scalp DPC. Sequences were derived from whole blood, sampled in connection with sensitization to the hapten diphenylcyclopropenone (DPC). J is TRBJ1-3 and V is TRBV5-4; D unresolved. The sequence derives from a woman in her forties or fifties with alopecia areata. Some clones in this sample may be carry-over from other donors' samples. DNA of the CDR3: TGTGCCAGCAGCGCTTCATCCTCTGGAAACACCATATATTTT. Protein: CASSASSSGNTIYF.